This TCR beta chain was identified in a study of beta chain features in type 1 diabetes (dated by TCRdb to the late 2010s). The study in broad terms: No differences in mean age, gender distribution, total cell number or subset yield were found between patients and healthy donors. Across all samples, roughly 110,000,000 sorted cells were examined, and cell number per subset correlated strongly with RNA yield. Naive and central memory subsets were obtained from all 28 donors, but regulatory and stem cell-like memory subsets were isolated from only 8 patients and 8 healthy donors. In the study, TCRB repertoires of sorted circulating CD4+ T cell subsets from recently diagnosed type 1 diabetes patients were compared with those of matched healthy donors. The investigation overall reported the following: Only small numbers of individuals were included in the HLA sub-analyses, which left unresolved whether HLA type had any influence on TCRB rearrangement. Naive, central memory and regulatory TCRB repertoires appeared to be more similar among patients than among healthy donors. Because cDNA rather than genomic DNA was sequenced, highly expressing activated cells could have been over-represented, although no difference in activation and CD3 levels was found between groups. A moderate but significant shortening of TCRB CDR3 length was observed in type 1 diabetes patients in all four CD4+ subsets. At VDJ recombination sites, patients with type 1 diabetes made fewer insertions and deleted more nucleotides, a pattern implying thymic rearrangement abnormalities. Shorter templates might have been favored by PCR, but patient and control samples were amplified and corrected together, so both groups would have been affected equally by any skew.

For this clone: What antigen it recognizes has not been identified. No much larger clonotype is one base removed from it; base qualities were not supplied.

A single peripheral blood draw of approximately 120 mL on average was collected from each donor into heparinised tubes. A BD FACSAria II was used to sort naive, central memory, regulatory and stem cell-like memory CD4+ T cells with a panel that included CD45RO, CCR7, CD25, CD127, CD95 and CD27. Purity was above 95% for every sorted population. PBMCs were isolated right away by Lymphoprep density gradient centrifugation and were stained directly, without culture. So that batch effects would be minimized, each experiment stained and sorted samples in pairs, pairing one healthy donor with one patient. The entire amount of isolated RNA was reverse transcribed using the High Capacity cDNA Reverse Transcription Kit, so the sequenced TCRB transcripts were expressed ones. Naive, central memory and regulatory T cell samples underwent deep immunoSEQ sequencing, averaging about 3.3 million total reads per sample. Sorted cells were lysed in RLT buffer, and RNA was extracted using DNase-treated RNeasy Micro or Mini kits according to cell number. To prevent cross-contamination, each cell subset was processed individually, whereas patient and healthy donor samples were processed jointly. The immunoSEQ multiplex PCR was used to amplify TCRB sequences from cDNA, yielding 87-bp fragments that span the CDR3 region. Amplicons were sequenced on the Illumina HiSeq platform. The authors' pipeline ran thus. PCR bias was computationally corrected using synthetic template baselines, reads within Hamming distance 2 were collapsed, and singletons that could not be merged were discarded. By aligning reads against IMGT, V, D and J genes, CDR3 length, and insertions or deletions at six rearrangement sites were assigned. Within each subset, clonotype counts were normalized to sorted cell number, after which true diversity and Gini coefficients were computed with the tcR R package. The overlap coefficient, calculated on TCRB nucleotide sequences, was used to measure repertoire sharing. Imported from immuneACCESS, the table was reduced by TCRdb to in-frame sequences with V and J called. These copies leave out some clones; in studies compared against another copy, an unresolved V gene accounts for under half, and the cause of the remainder is not known. V, J and clone size reflect that table, while D and trimming were determined from the DNA. Here the sample has roughly 350,000 clones; 9.6% occur a single time. Clones ranked in the top ten supply about 0.6% of the sample.

CDR1 and CDR2, looked up from the germline V gene, are SGHTA and FQGTGA. The CDR3 measures 13 amino acids from cysteine to phenylalanine. This entry keeps only the CDR3 DNA: 39 bases, framed from base 1. V sheds 5 bases and J sheds 6 bases, leaving 13 bases between their ends. This TCR was recovered from a man aged 30 to 45 with type 1 diabetes. The specimen was central memory CD4+ T cells from blood. The chain is encoded by TRBV7-3 joined to TRBJ1-1; the D segment cannot be called with confidence. The DNA sequence is as follows: TGTGCCAGCAGCGCAACCGCCAGCGCTGAAGCTTTCTTT. It translates to CASSATASAEAFF.